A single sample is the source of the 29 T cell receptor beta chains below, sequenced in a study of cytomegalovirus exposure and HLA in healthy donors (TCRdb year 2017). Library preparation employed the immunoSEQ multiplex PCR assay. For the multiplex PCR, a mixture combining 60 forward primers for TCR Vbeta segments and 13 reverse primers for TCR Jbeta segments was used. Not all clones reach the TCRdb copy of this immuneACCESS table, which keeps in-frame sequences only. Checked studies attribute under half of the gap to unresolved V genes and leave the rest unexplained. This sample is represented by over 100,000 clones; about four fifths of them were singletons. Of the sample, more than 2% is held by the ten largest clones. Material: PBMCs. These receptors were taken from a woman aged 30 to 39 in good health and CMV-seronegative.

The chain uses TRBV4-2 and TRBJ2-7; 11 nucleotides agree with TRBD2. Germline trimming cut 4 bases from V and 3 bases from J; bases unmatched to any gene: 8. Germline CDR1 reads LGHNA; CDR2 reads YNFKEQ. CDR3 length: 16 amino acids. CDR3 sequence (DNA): TGTGCCAGCAGCCCTCACACGGGACTAGCGGACTACGAGCAGTACTTC. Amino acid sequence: CASSPHTGLADYEQYF.

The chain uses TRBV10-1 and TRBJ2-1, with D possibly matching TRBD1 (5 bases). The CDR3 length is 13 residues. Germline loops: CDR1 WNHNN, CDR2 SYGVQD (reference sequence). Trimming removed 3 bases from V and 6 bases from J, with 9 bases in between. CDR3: CASSEPGINEQFF. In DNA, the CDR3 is TGCGCCAGCAGTGAACCAGGGATCAATGAGCAGTTCTTC.

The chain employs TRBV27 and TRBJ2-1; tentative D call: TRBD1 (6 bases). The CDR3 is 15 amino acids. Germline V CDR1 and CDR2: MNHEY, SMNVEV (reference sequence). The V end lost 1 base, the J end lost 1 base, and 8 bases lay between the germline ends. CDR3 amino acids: CASSLYQGSYNEQFF. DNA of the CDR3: TGTGCCAGCAGTTTATATCAGGGGTCCTACAATGAGCAGTTCTTC.

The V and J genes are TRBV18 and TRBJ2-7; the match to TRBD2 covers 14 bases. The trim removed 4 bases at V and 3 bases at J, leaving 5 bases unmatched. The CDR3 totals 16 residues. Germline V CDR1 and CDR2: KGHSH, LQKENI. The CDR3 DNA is TGTGCCAGCTCACGGGGACTAGCGGGAGTGGGCTACGAGCAGTACTTC. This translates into CASSRGLAGVGYEQYF.

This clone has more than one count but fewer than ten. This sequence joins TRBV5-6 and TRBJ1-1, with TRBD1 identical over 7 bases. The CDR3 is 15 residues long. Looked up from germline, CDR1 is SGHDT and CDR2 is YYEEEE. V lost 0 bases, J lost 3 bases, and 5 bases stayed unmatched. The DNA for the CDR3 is TGTGCCAGCAGCTTGGCCAAAGGGGGCTACACTGAAGCTTTCTTT. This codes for CASSLAKGGYTEAFF.

CDR3 coding DNA: TGTGCCAGCAGCCGATGGGGACTAGCGGGAGGGCCCTCAGCCACCGGGGAGCTGTTTTTT. This gives the protein CASSRWGLAGGPSATGELFF. V is TRBV5-4 and J is TRBJ2-2, with 16 bases matching TRBD2. Germline trimming cut 4 bases from V and 4 bases from J; bases unmatched to any gene: 13. The CDR3 has 20 amino acids. Germline assignment: CDR1 SGHNT and CDR2 YYREEE (reference sequence).

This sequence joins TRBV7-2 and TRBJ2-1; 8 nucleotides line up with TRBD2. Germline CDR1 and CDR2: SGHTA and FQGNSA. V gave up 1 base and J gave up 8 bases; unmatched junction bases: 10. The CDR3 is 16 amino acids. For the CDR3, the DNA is TGTGCCAGCAGCTTAGTAACGAGCGGGAGTCTCGATGAGCAGTTCTTC. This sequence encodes CASSLVTSGSLDEQFF.

CDR3 in DNA: TGCGCCAGCAGCTTCTCCCTAGCGGGAGGGCCTCAGCAGTTCTTC. Protein product: CASSFSLAGGPQQFF. The chain couples TRBV5-1 to TRBJ2-1, with 12 nucleotides matching TRBD2. The CDR3 covers 15 residues. From germline, CDR1 is SGHRS and CDR2 YFSETQ. Losses at the gene ends were 2 bases for V and 11 bases for J; bases not matched to a gene: 8. Combining the CDR3 with reference TRBV5-1 and TRBJ2-1 gives the whole variable domain KAGVTQTPRYLIKTRGQQVTLSCSPISGHRSVSWYQQTPGQGLQFLFEYFSETQRNKGNFPGRFSGRQFSNSRSEMNVSTLELGDSALYLCASSFSLAGGPQQFFGPGTRLTVL.

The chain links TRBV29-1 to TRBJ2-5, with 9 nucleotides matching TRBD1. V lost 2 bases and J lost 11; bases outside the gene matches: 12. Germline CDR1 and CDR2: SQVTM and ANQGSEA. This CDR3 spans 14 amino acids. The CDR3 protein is CSVEWGQGLGEQYF. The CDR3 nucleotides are TGCAGCGTTGAATGGGGACAGGGTCTAGGTGAGCAGTACTTC. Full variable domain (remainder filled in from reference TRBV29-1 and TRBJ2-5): SAVISQKPSRDICQRGTSLTIQCQVDSQVTMMFWYRQQPGQSLTLIATANQGSEATYESGFVIDKFPISRPNLTFSTLTVSNMSPEDSSIYLCSVEWGQGLGEQYFGPGTRLLVL.

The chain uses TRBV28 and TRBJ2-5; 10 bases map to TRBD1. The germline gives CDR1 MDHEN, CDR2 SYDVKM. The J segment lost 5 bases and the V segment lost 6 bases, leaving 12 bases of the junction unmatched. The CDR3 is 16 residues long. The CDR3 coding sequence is TGTGCCAGCAGCCTGGGGGGACAGGGGCGTTCGGAGACCCAGTACTTC. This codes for CASSLGGQGRSETQYF. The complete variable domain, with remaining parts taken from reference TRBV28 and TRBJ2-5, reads DVKVTQSSRYLVKRTGEKVFLECVQDMDHENMFWYRQDPGLGLRLIYFSYDVKMKEKGDIPEGYSVSREKKERFSLILESASTNQTSMYLCASSLGGQGRSETQYFGPGTRLLVL.

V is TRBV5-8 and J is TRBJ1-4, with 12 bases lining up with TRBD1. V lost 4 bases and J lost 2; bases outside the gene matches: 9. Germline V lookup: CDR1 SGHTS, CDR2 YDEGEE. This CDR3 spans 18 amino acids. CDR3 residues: CASSIHLGQGATNEKLFF. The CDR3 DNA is TGTGCCAGCAGCATTCACCTGGGACAGGGGGCGACTAATGAAAAACTGTTTTTT. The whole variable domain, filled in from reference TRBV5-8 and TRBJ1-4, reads EAGVTQSPTHLIKTRGQQATLRCSPISGHTSVYWYQQALGLGLQFLLWYDEGEERNRGNFPPRFSGRQFPNYSSELNVNALELEDSALYLCASSIHLGQGATNEKLFFGSGTQLSVL.

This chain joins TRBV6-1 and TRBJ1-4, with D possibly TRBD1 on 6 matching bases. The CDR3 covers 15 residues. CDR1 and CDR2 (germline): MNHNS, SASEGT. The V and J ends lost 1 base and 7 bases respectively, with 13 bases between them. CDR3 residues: CASSEGGRGSEKLFF. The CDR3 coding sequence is TGTGCCAGCAGTGAAGGGGGGAGGGGGAGTGAAAAACTGTTTTTT.

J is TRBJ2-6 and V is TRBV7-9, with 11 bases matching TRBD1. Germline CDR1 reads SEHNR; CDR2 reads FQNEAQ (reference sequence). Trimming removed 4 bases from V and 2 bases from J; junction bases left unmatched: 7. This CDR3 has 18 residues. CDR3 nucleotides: TGTGCCAGCAGCTCGACGGGGACAGGGGGAACTGGGGCCAACGTCCTGACTTTC. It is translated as CASSSTGTGGTGANVLTF. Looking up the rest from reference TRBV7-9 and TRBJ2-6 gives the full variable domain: DTGVSQNPRHKITKRGQNVTFRCDPISEHNRLYWYRQTLGQGPEFLTYFQNEAQLEKSRLLSDRFSAERPKGSFSTLEIQRTEQGDSAMYLCASSSTGTGGTGANVLTFGAGSRLTVL.

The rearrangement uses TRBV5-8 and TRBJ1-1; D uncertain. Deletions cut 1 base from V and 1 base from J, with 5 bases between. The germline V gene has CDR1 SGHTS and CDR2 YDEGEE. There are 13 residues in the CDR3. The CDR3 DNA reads TGTGCCAGCAGCTTGATCCGGAACACTGAAGCTTTCTTT. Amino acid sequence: CASSLIRNTEAFF.

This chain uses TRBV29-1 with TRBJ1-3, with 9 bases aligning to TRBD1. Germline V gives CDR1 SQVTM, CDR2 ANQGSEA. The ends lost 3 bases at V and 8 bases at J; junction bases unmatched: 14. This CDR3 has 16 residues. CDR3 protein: CSVEDPLKTGGDTIYF. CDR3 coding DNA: TGCAGCGTTGAGGACCCACTAAAGACAGGGGGAGACACCATATATTTT.

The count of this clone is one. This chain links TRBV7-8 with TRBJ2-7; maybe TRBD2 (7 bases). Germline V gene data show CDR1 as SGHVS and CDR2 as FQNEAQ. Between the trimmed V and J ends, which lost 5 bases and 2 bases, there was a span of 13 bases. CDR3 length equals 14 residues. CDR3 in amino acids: CASSPGGGPYEQYF. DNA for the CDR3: TGTGCCAGCAGCCCAGGCGGGGGCCCCTACGAGCAGTACTTC.

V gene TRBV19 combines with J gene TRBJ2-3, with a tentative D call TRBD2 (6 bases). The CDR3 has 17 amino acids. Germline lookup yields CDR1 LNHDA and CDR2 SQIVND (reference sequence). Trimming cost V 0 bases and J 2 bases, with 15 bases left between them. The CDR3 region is CASSIDSGGIFTDTQYF. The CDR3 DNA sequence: TGTGCCAGTAGTATAGACAGTGGCGGGATTTTCACAGATACGCAGTATTTT.

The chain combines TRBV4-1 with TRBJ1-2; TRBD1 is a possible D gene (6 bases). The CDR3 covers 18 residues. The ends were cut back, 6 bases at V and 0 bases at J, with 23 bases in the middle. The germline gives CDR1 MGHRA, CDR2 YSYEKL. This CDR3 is CASRTVLLDRRANYGYTF. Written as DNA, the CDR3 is TGCGCCAGCAGAACCGTACTCTTAGACAGGCGAGCTAACTATGGCTACACCTTC.

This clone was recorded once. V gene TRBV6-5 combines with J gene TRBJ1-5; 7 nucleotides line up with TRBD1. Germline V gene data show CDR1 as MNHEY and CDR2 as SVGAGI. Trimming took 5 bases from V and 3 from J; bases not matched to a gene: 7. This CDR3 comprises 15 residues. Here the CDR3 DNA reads TGTGCCAGCAGTAAGAGACAGGGCTTCAATCAGCCCCAGCATTTT. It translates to CASSKRQGFNQPQHF.

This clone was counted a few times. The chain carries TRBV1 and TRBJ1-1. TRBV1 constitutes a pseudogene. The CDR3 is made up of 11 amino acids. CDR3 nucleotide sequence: TGCACCAGCAGCCAGGGACTGGAAGCTTTCTTT. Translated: CTSSQGLEAFF.

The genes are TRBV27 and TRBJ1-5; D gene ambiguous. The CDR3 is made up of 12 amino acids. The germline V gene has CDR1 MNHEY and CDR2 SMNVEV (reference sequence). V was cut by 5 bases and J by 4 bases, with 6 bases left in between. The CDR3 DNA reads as TGTGCCAGCAGTCCGCAGAATCAGCCCCAGCATTTT. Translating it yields CASSPQNQPQHF.

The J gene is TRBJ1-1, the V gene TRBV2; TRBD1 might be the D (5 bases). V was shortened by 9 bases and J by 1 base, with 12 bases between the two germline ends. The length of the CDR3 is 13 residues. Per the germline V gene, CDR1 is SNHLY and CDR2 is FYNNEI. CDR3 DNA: TGTGCCAGGGAACAGGAATCGAACACTGAAGCTTTCTTT. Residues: CAREQESNTEAFF.

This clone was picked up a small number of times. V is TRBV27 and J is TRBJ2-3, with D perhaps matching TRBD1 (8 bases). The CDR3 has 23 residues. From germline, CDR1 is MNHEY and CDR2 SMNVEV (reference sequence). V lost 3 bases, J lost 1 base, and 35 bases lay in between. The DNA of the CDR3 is TGTGCCAGCAGTTTGGCCGGGACAGGAAAAGCGGCTAGCGGATCTGGGGGCACAGATACGCAGTATTTT. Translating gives CASSLAGTGKAASGSGGTDTQYF.

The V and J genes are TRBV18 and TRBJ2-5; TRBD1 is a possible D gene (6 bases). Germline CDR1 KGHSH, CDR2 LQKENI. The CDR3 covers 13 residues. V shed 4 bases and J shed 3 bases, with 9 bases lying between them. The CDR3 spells CASSRGQKETQYF. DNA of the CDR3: TGTGCCAGCTCACGAGGACAGAAAGAGACCCAGTACTTC.

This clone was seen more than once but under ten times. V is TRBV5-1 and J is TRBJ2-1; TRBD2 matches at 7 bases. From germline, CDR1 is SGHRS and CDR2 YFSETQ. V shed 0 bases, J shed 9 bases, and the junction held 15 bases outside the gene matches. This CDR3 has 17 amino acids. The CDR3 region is CASSLAIEAGDTIEQFF. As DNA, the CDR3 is TGCGCCAGCAGCTTGGCAATCGAGGCGGGAGACACTATTGAGCAGTTCTTC. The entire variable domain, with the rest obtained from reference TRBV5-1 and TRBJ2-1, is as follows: KAGVTQTPRYLIKTRGQQVTLSCSPISGHRSVSWYQQTPGQGLQFLFEYFSETQRNKGNFPGRFSGRQFSNSRSEMNVSTLELGDSALYLCASSLAIEAGDTIEQFFGPGTRLTVL.

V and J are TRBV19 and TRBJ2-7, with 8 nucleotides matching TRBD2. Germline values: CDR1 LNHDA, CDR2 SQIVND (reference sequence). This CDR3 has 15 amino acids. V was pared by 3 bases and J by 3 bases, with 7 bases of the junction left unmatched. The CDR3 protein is CASSIEAGVNYEQYF. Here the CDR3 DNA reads TGTGCCAGTAGTATTGAAGCGGGAGTGAACTACGAGCAGTACTTC.

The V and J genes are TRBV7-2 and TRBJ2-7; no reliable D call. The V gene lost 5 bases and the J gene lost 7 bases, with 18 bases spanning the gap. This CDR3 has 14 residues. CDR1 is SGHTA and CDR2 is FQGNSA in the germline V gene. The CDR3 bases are TGTGCCAGCAGCCTGCCTACGGGTACGCGGGAGCAGTACTTC. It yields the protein CASSLPTGTREQYF.

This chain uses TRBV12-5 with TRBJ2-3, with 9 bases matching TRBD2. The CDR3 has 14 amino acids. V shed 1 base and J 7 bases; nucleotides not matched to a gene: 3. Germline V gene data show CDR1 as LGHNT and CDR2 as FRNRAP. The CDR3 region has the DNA TGTGCTAGTGGTTTGGAGGCGGGAGGGCATACGCAGTATTTT. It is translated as CASGLEAGGHTQYF.

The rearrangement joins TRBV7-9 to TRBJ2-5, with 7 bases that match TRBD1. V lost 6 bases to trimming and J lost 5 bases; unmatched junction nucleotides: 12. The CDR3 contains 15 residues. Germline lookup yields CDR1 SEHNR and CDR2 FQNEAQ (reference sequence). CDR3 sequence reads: CASSYAGTVGETQYF. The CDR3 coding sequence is TGTGCCAGCAGTTATGCCGGGACAGTAGGGGAGACCCAGTACTTC.